Each of the 9 T cell receptor beta chains below was sequenced from the same sample in a study of shared clonotypes between healthy human individuals. Clones were sequenced by immunoSEQ multiplex PCR, and TCRdb holds only the in-frame ones, with some missing. Among about 680,000 clones listed, approximately 79% were seen once. The sample taken for sequencing was memory CD4+ T cells sorted from blood. Subset denoted: CD45RA-negative fraction. The receptors derive from a woman in her thirties in good health.

This clone came up a few times. The chain has TRBV4-1 and TRBJ2-1; no clear D gene. CDR3 length equals 12 residues. CDR1 MGHRA and CDR2 YSYEKL come from the germline V gene. V dropped 0 bases and J dropped 15 bases, with 12 bases sitting between them. The CDR3 protein is CASSQDPLVRFF. In DNA form, the CDR3 reads TGCGCCAGCAGCCAAGATCCGCTAGTAAGGTTCTTC.

The chain links TRBV2 to TRBJ2-7; D perhaps matches TRBD1 (5 bases). V lost 7 bases, J lost 0 bases, and 13 bases lay in between. CDR3 length: 14 residues. CDR1 SNHLY and CDR2 FYNNEI come from the germline V gene. For the CDR3, the DNA is TGTGCCAGCATACGACAGCTGAGCTCCTACGAGCAGTACTTC. Its translation is CASIRQLSSYEQYF.

The genes are TRBV2 and TRBJ2-1; D is tentatively TRBD1 or TRBD2 (6 bases each). The CDR3 loop spans 13 amino acids. V was shortened by 11 bases and J by 5 bases, with 16 bases between the two germline ends. In germline, CDR1 is SNHLY, CDR2 FYNNEI. The CDR3 here is CAGGRERNNEQFF. The CDR3 DNA reads as TGTGCCGGGGGCCGGGAGAGAAACAATGAGCAGTTCTTC.

The chain employs TRBV28 and TRBJ1-1; TRBD1 might be the D (6 bases). V lost 3 bases to trimming and J lost 5 bases, with 16 bases between them. The CDR3 contains 15 residues. Germline CDR1 MDHEN, CDR2 SYDVKM. CDR3 sequence reads: CASSFRGAGGTEAFF. The CDR3 DNA is TGTGCCAGCAGTTTTCGGGGGGCCGGGGGAACTGAAGCTTTCTTT.

The chain has TRBV5-8 and TRBJ1-5; D is possibly TRBD1 (6 bases). CDR3 length: 15 amino acids. V was trimmed by 2 bases and J by 7 bases, leaving 16 bases between them. Germline assignment: CDR1 SGHTS and CDR2 YDEGEE. CDR3: CASSFGLGAGQPQHF. The CDR3, as DNA: TGTGCCAGCAGCTTTGGGTTGGGGGCCGGGCAGCCCCAGCATTTT.

V gene TRBV6-1 combines with J gene TRBJ2-3; D unclear. Germline assignment: CDR1 MNHNS and CDR2 SASEGT. The germline V and J ends were trimmed by 4 bases and 2 bases, with 13 bases remaining between them. CDR3 length equals 15 residues. CDR3: CASSGHSKLTDTQYF. The CDR3 region has the DNA TGTGCCAGCAGTGGTCACAGCAAGCTCACAGATACGCAGTATTTT.

The chain employs TRBV6-5 and TRBJ1-1, with a weak D call TRBD1 (5 bases). CDR3 length equals 15 residues. The V gene's germline CDR1 is MNHEY and CDR2 SVGAGI. V dropped 6 bases and J dropped 2 bases, with 16 bases sitting between them. The CDR3 sequence is CASRALGTGNTEAFF. The CDR3 nucleotides read TGTGCCAGCAGAGCTCTTGGGACGGGAAACACTGAAGCTTTCTTT.

This sequence joins TRBV5-1 and TRBJ2-2; D ambiguous. In germline, CDR1 is SGHRS, CDR2 YFSETQ. This CDR3 has 12 residues. V was clipped by 4 bases and J by 6 bases, with 7 bases between them. Here the CDR3 reads CASSAWAGELFF. The CDR3, as DNA: TGCGCCAGCAGCGCCTGGGCCGGGGAGCTGTTTTTT.

The chain recombines TRBV6-1 with TRBJ1-1; D perhaps matches TRBD1 (6 bases). Germline assignment: CDR1 MNHNS and CDR2 SASEGT. Trimming took off 10 bases at V and 1 base at J, with 13 bases between the two ends. The CDR3 runs to 13 residues. The CDR3 region has the DNA TGTGCCATCTCCAGGGGCAGGAACACTGAAGCTTTCTTT. It encodes CAISRGRNTEAFF.